The 8 T cell receptor beta chains given below trace back to one sample, sequenced in a study of pediatric ulcerative colitis. Libraries were prepared by immunoSEQ multiplex PCR; TCRdb keeps only in-frame clonotypes and omits some of them. The repertoire holds roughly 54,000 clones, with approximately 87% as singletons. The specimen was blood. The receptor set was obtained from a boy aged 5-17 years who was a control in a study of pediatric ulcerative colitis.

This chain connects TRBV20-1 to TRBJ1-1; no clear D. With 7 bases removed from V and 5 bases from J, the gap between germline ends came to 8 bases. This CDR3 is built from 10 residues. Germline V CDR1 and CDR2: DFQATT, SNEGSKA (reference sequence). The CDR3 sequence is CSVEFTEAFF. CDR3 DNA: TGCAGTGTTGAGTTTACTGAAGCTTTCTTT.

The rearrangement links TRBV29-1 to TRBJ2-7, with 11 nucleotides matching TRBD2. Germline CDR1 reads SQVTM; CDR2 reads ANQGSEA. Losses at the gene ends were 5 bases for V and 3 bases for J; bases not matched to a gene: 3. The CDR3 length is 13 residues. This CDR3 reads CSVLLAGVYEQYF. As DNA, the CDR3 is TGCAGCGTTTTACTAGCGGGAGTCTACGAGCAGTACTTC.

This clone occurred once. The chain is built from TRBV10-3 and TRBJ1-2; TRBD1 matches 7 bases. The CDR3 covers 13 residues. The germline gives CDR1 ENHRY, CDR2 SYGVKD. Trimming cost V 6 bases and J 7 bases; bases outside gene matches: 8. The CDR3 is CAIRETGEGGYTF. The CDR3 DNA reads as TGTGCCATCAGGGAAACAGGGGAAGGTGGCTACACCTTC.

V is TRBV21-1 and J is TRBJ2-7; the table's D call TRBD1 went unverified against the DNA. TRBV21-1 is shown as a pseudogene. The CDR3 has 17 residues. The CDR3 here is CASSKGGTGDGWYEQYF. Here the CDR3 DNA reads TGTGCCAGCAGCAAAGGGGGGACAGGGGACGGTTGGTACGAGCAGTACTTC.

The chain links TRBV4-1 to TRBJ2-3; 9 nucleotides line up with TRBD2. CDR1 MGHRA and CDR2 YSYEKL come from the germline V gene. The CDR3 length is 17 residues. Trimming cost V 2 bases and J 1 base; bases outside gene matches: 7. The CDR3 DNA reads TGCGCCAGCAGCCAAAATTCAGCGGGAGGCGGCACAGATACGCAGTATTTT. Encoded protein: CASSQNSAGGGTDTQYF.

The chain links TRBV28 to TRBJ1-2; a weak D match, TRBD1 (5 bases). With 7 bases removed from V and 8 bases from J, the gap between germline ends came to 14 bases. Germline CDR1 reads MDHEN; CDR2 reads SYDVKM. The CDR3 is 12 amino acids. CDR3 sequence: CASKPREGGYTF. In DNA form, the CDR3 reads TGTGCCAGCAAGCCCAGGGAAGGAGGCTACACCTTC.

V gene TRBV2 combines with J gene TRBJ2-3; D might be TRBD2 (5 bases). The V end lost 7 bases, the J end lost 1 base, and 12 bases lay between the germline ends. Per the germline V gene, CDR1 is SNHLY and CDR2 is FYNNEI. This CDR3 has 14 residues. This chain's CDR3 is CASTRGMGTDTQYF. In DNA, the CDR3 is TGTGCCAGCACCAGAGGGATGGGCACAGATACGCAGTATTTT.

The table lists this clone with a count of one. The chain couples TRBV27 to TRBJ2-3; no definite D call. V lost 6 bases and J lost 0, with 10 bases in between. The CDR3 length is 14 residues. Germline values: CDR1 MNHEY, CDR2 SMNVEV (reference sequence). CDR3 protein: CASSPRVSTDTQYF. The CDR3 region has the DNA TGTGCCAGCAGCCCTCGCGTAAGCACAGATACGCAGTATTTT.